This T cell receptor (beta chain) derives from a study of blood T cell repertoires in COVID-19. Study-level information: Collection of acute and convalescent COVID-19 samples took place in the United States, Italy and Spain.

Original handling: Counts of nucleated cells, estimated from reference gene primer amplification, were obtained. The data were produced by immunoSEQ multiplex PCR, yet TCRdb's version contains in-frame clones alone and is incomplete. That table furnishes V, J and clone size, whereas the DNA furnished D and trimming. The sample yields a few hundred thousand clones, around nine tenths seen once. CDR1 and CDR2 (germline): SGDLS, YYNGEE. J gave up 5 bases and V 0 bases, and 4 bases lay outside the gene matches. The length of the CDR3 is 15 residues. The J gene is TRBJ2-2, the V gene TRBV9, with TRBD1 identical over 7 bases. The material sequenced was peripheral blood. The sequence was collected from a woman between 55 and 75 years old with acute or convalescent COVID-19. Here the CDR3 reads CASSVGGGATGELFF. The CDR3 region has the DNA TGTGCCAGCAGCGTAGGAGGGGGCGCGACCGGGGAGCTGTTTTTT.